This TCR beta chain was documented in a study of T cell responses to AZD1222 COVID-19 vaccine. Whole-study context: Whether given at about 4 or about 12 weeks, second doses were pooled.

Losses at the gene ends were 5 bases for V and 1 base for J; bases not matched to a gene: 13. The germline V gene has CDR1 MNHEY and CDR2 SMNVEV (reference sequence). This CDR3 has 19 amino acids. Overall study findings and caveats: Among vaccine-associated CD4 TCRs, coverage spanned spike, with dominance at 160-218 and 743-854. The study identified only six AZD1222 recipients as seropositive at baseline. Donors were chiefly white British, with a greater number of females, and clonal diversity was perhaps underestimated.

In the case of this clone: Its antigen remains unidentified.

The method was immunoSEQ multiplex PCR; TCRdb's version includes in-frame clones alone and lacks a portion of them. The table has about 120,000 clones, around 82% seen once; the top ten hold approximately 6.6%. The specimen was peripheral blood, collected on day 0 of AZD1222 vaccination. The origin of this receptor is an adult in good health. The chain links TRBV27 to TRBJ2-3; 12 nucleotides match TRBD2. The CDR3 loop is CASSPRALAGGRRTDTQYF. CDR3 coding DNA: TGTGCCAGCAGTCCCCGTGCTCTAGCGGGGGGGCGTCGCACAGATACGCAGTATTTT.